The 10 T cell receptor beta chains below were found in one sample sequenced in a study of regulatory T cells in long-lasting Graves disease. Documented time point: newly diagnosed GD, antithyroid drugs for less than 3 months. The TCR library was prepared using RNA isolated from PBMCs. CDR3-region Arm-PCR and iRepertoire HTBI primers produced the TCR beta libraries. TCRdb re-analysed the multiplex PCR reads in MiXCR, keeping a single row per CDR3 protein. The table shows roughly 610,000 distinct CDR3 sequences, with 15% to 20% occurring only once. This same sample was also taken into another study, of T cells in Graves' hyperthyroidism and ophthalmopathy.

Sequences were derived from peripheral blood mononuclear cells (PBMCs), sampled at new diagnosis, from a patient treated with antithyroid drugs. These receptors came from a man aged 18 to 29 with Graves disease.

This clonotype has a count of ten or more. This chain uses TRBV20-1 with TRBJ2-5; TRBD2 agrees at 13 bases. CDR3 length: 17 amino acids. Trimming at V came to 0 bases and at J to 5 bases, leaving 9 bases not matched to a gene. Per germline, CDR1 DFQATT and CDR2 SNEGSKA (reference sequence). Here the CDR3 reads CSARELAGGPERETQYF. The CDR3, as DNA: TGCAGTGCTAGAGAACTAGCGGGAGGGCCGGAGAGGGAGACCCAGTACTTC.

Ten or more counts support this clonotype. V and J are TRBV27 and TRBJ2-7; D may correspond to TRBD1 or TRBD2 (5 bases each). The CDR3 loop spans 17 amino acids. V lost 5 bases, J lost 0 bases, and 20 bases lay in between. Per germline, CDR1 MNHEY and CDR2 SMNVEV (reference sequence). CDR3 region: CASSPPSGTRLSYEQYF. DNA of the CDR3: TGTGCCAGCAGTCCACCCTCCGGGACCCGCCTCTCCTACGAGCAGTACTTC.

V usage is TRBV7-6 and J usage is TRBJ2-3; maybe TRBD2 (6 bases). Germline V gene sequence: CDR1 SGHVS, CDR2 FNYEAQ. V lost 0 bases to trimming and J lost 0 bases, with 19 bases between them. The CDR3 length is 19 residues. CDR3 residues: CASSLAGGLGRGSTDTQYF. The DNA for the CDR3 is TGTGCCAGCAGCTTAGCGGGCGGACTGGGCCGGGGGAGCACAGATACGCAGTATTTT.

This clonotype was recorded many times. The rearrangement uses TRBV13 and TRBJ1-3; 10 nucleotides match TRBD1. The germline V gene encodes CDR1 PRHDT and CDR2 FYEKMQ (reference sequence). The CDR3 loop spans 15 amino acids. V dropped 7 bases and J dropped 4; count of bases not matched to a gene: 7. The CDR3 reads CASKGQGSAGNTIYF. CDR3 coding DNA: TGTGCCAGCAAGGGACAGGGGTCAGCCGGAAACACCATATATTTT.

This clonotype turned up a few times. The rearrangement uses TRBV18 and TRBJ2-7, with D unresolved. This CDR3 comprises 12 residues. The V end lost 3 bases, the J end lost 5 bases, and 8 bases lay between the germline ends. CDR1 KGHSH and CDR2 LQKENI come from the germline V gene. CDR3 DNA: TGTGCCAGCTCACCCGTGGGCAACGAGCAGTACTTC. Translation: CASSPVGNEQYF.

This clonotype was counted only a few times. V gene TRBV20-1 combines with J gene TRBJ2-1, with TRBD2 matching 8 bases. This CDR3 comprises 14 residues. Germline values: CDR1 DFQATT, CDR2 SNEGSKA (reference sequence). V gave up 3 bases and J gave up 8 bases; unmatched junction bases: 9. The CDR3 sequence is CSASGGERGDEQFF. Here the CDR3 DNA reads TGCAGTGCTAGCGGGGGGGAAAGGGGCGATGAGCAGTTCTTC.

This clonotype was detected only a few times. The V and J genes are TRBV7-6 and TRBJ2-4; 10 bases are a match to TRBD1. This CDR3 contains 15 residues. With 4 bases clipped from V and 6 bases from J, the junction kept 6 bases outside the gene matches. CDR1 SGHVS and CDR2 FNYEAQ come from the germline V gene. CDR3: CASSSRRTGGNIQYF. The DNA for the CDR3 is TGTGCCAGCAGCTCCCGACGGACAGGGGGAAACATTCAGTACTTC.

The chain carries TRBV2 and TRBJ2-6; no clear D gene. This CDR3 contains 15 residues. Trimming left V 0 bases short and J 2 bases short, with 5 bases between. Germline assignment: CDR1 SNHLY and CDR2 FYNNEI. CDR3 nucleotide sequence: TGTGCCAGCAGTGAAGCGCGGCCTGGGGCCAACGTCCTGACTTTC. Translation gives CASSEARPGANVLTF.

This clonotype was detected ten times or more. The chain joins TRBV7-2 to TRBJ2-2; 8 bases agree with TRBD1. The CDR3 loop spans 15 amino acids. CDR1 is SGHTA, CDR2 FQGNSA, per germline. The V segment lost 3 bases and the J segment 4 bases; nucleotides outside the gene matches: 4. Here the CDR3 DNA reads TGTGCCAGCAGCTTCAGGGGGCTAGGCACCGGGGAGCTGTTTTTT. Translating it yields CASSFRGLGTGELFF.

This clonotype was detected a few times. The rearrangement joins TRBV24-1 to TRBJ1-2, with 7 bases that match TRBD1. V was pared by 0 bases and J by 0 bases, with 3 bases of the junction left unmatched. CDR3 length: 16 residues. Germline assignment: CDR1 KGHDR and CDR2 SFDVKD. The CDR3: CATSDLDQGANYGYTF. The CDR3, as DNA: TGTGCCACCAGTGATTTGGATCAGGGGGCTAACTATGGCTACACCTTC.